These T cell receptor beta chains were read from a single sample in a study of T-cell memory formation after mild COVID-19. In TCRdb, the 5' RACE reads were re-called with MiXCR into one record per CDR3 protein. The data contain roughly 150,000 distinct CDR3 sequences, about 14% of them singletons. Sequences were obtained from PBMCs or a T cell subset sorted from them (not recorded which). These receptors were collected from an adult woman who had mild COVID-19 (a few samples of this study predate the infection). Cell type and time point are not known. Each CDR3 is given with its conserved first and last residue. A D gene is named only where the DNA matches it firmly. Only some rows state a clone size, as once, few, many or a class for expanded clones.

D gene | clone size | J gene | V gene | CDR3 DNA | CDR3 protein
- | few | TRBJ2-7 | TRBV29-1 | TGCAGCGTTGAAGTTCCTCGTGGGGACAAAATCTACGAGCAGTACTTC | CSVEVPRGDKIYEQYF
- | few | TRBJ2-1 | TRBV7-6 | TGTGCCAGCAGCTTACAGACGAGCTCCTACAATGAGCAGTTCTTC | CASSLQTSSYNEQFF
- | - | TRBJ2-7 | TRBV3-1 | TGTGCCAGCAGCCAAGAGGCAGGGAAGATCCACGAGCAGTACTTC | CASSQEAGKIHEQYF
- | many | TRBJ2-7 | TRBV5-6 | TGTGCCAGCAGCTTACAGGTTAACGAGCAGTACTTC | CASSLQVNEQYF
TRBD1 | - | TRBJ2-7 | TRBV7-6 | TGTGCCAGCAGCTTAGCGGACAGGACCTACGAGCAGTACTTC | CASSLADRTYEQYF
- | few | TRBJ2-5 | TRBV18 | TGTGCCAGCTCAATCTTAGACAGCCAGGAGACCCAGTACTTC | CASSILDSQETQYF
- | many | TRBJ2-7 | TRBV29-1 | TGCAGCGTTGTTGGTAATTCCTACGAGCAGTACTTC | CSVVGNSYEQYF
TRBD1 | - | TRBJ1-5 | TRBV7-2 | TGTGCCAGCAGCTTAGCGGGACAGGTTGATCAGCCCCAGCATTTT | CASSLAGQVDQPQHF
- | many | TRBJ1-2 | TRBV5-1 | TGCGCCAGCAGCTTGGTTCTGGGAAACTATGGCTACACCTTC | CASSLVLGNYGYTF
- | few | TRBJ2-7 | TRBV12-3/TRBV12-4 | TGTGCCAGCAGTTTAGTTTGGGGGAAGGTAGGTGACGAGCAGTACTTC | CASSLVWGKVGDEQYF
- | few | TRBJ2-4 | TRBV2 | TGTGCCAGCAGTGACAGGGTGATTGCCAAAAACATTCAGTACTTC | CASSDRVIAKNIQYF
- | - | TRBJ2-7 | TRBV5-1 | TGCGCCAGCAGCAACGGGGACGAGCAGTACTTC | CASSNGDEQYF
- | few | TRBJ1-2 | TRBV24-1 | TGTGCCACCAGTGATCCCCGAGGGAAGTCTAACTATGGCTACACCTTC | CATSDPRGKSNYGYTF
- | few | TRBJ2-7 | TRBV6-5 | TGTGCCAGCAGTCGCCCTGGGGGCAACGAGCAGTACTTC | CASSRPGGNEQYF
- | - | TRBJ2-1 | TRBV11-2 | TGTGCCAGCAGCTTAGAATCGGGCGGAGAGCAGTTCTTC | CASSLESGGEQFF
- | - | TRBJ2-7 | TRBV24-1 | TGTGCCACCAGTGACCAGGTTTCCGACGAGCAGTACTTC | CATSDQVSDEQYF
TRBD1 | few | TRBJ2-1 | TRBV6-6 | TGTGCCAGCAGTTATAGGGGACAGCCATACAATGAGCAGTTCTTC | CASSYRGQPYNEQFF
- | - | TRBJ2-3 | TRBV11-2 | TGTGCCAGCAGCCACAAGATATTAGCAGTCGCAGATACGCAGTATTTT | CASSHKILAVADTQYF
- | - | TRBJ1-4 | TRBV5-6 | TGTGCCAGCAGCCGCCGACAGGATGCAACTAATGAAAAACTGTTTTTT | CASSRRQDATNEKLFF
- | many | TRBJ1-1 | TRBV29-1 | TGCAGCGTTGGTCAGGAGGGGAACACTGAAGCTTTCTTT | CSVGQEGNTEAFF
- | - | TRBJ2-5 | TRBV4-1 | TGCGCCAGCAGCCATCGTTGGGGGTCCGGGGGGCTATACCAAGAGACCCAGTACTTC | CASSHRWGSGGLYQETQYF
TRBD2 | - | TRBJ2-1 | TRBV12-3/TRBV12-4 | TGTGCCAGCAGTTTCTGGCCCCCAGTAGCGGGACCGCGCAATGAGCAGTTCTTC | CASSFWPPVAGPRNEQFF
- | - | TRBJ2-3 | TRBV24-1 | TGTGCCACCAGTGATTTTGGGGGAGGAGATACGCAGTATTTT | CATSDFGGGDTQYF
- | - | TRBJ2-4 | TRBV18 | TGTGCCAGCTCGCCCATATTCAGGGCCAGTCTAGCCAAAAACATTCAGTACTTC | CASSPIFRASLAKNIQYF
- | few | TRBJ2-7 | TRBV7-2 | TGTGCCAGCAGCCCAGGCTGGAGCTACGAGCAGTACTTC | CASSPGWSYEQYF
- | many | TRBJ2-1 | TRBV24-1 | TGTGCCACCAGTGATTCTGGCTGGCGGAGCTCCTACAATGAGCAGTTCTTC | CATSDSGWRSSYNEQFF
- | few | TRBJ1-4 | TRBV7-8 | TGTGCCAGCAGCTTATATCCGATTTGGGCAGGGGATAATGAAAAACTGTTTTTT | CASSLYPIWAGDNEKLFF
- | few | TRBJ2-3 | TRBV6-6 | TGTGCCAGCAGTTACTCATACCTAGCCACGGGGGCCATAAACGTGGATACGCAGTATTTT | CASSYSYLATGAINVDTQYF
- | - | TRBJ2-3 | TRBV5-1 | TGCGCCAGCAGCTTAGGTCGAGGTAGCGCGACAGATACGCAGTATTTT | CASSLGRGSATDTQYF
TRBD1 | many | TRBJ2-2 | TRBV12-3/TRBV12-4 | TGTGCCAGCAGTTTTGACAGGGTCACCGGGGAGCTGTTTTTT | CASSFDRVTGELFF
- | - | TRBJ2-7 | TRBV29-1 | TGCAGCGTTCTTGAACAGGGACTCGAGCAGTACTTC | CSVLEQGLEQYF
- | - | TRBJ2-7 | TRBV6-6 | TGTGCCAGCAGTACCCTAGGGGAAGGACTCTACTACGAGCAGTACTTC | CASSTLGEGLYYEQYF
TRBD2 | few | TRBJ2-7 | TRBV20-1 | TGCAGTGCTCTGACTAGCGGGACCTACGAGCAGTACTTC | CSALTSGTYEQYF
- | few | TRBJ1-6 | TRBV18 | TGTGCCAGCTCACCAGCAGGATATAATTCACCCCTCCACTTT | CASSPAGYNSPLHF
- | - | TRBJ1-2 | TRBV29-1 | TGCAGCGTAGAGGGGTATGGCTACACCTTC | CSVEGYGYTF
- | - | TRBJ2-1 | TRBV27 | TGTGCCAGCAGTCCTAAAACCATCTGGTTGGGGCTCAATGAGCAGTTCTTC | CASSPKTIWLGLNEQFF
- | few | TRBJ1-1 | TRBV4-2 | TGTGCCAGCAGCCAACCCTTCGAGGCGAACACTGAAGCTTTCTTT | CASSQPFEANTEAFF
TRBD2 | - | TRBJ2-7 | TRBV20-1 | TGCAGTGCTAGAAGGGCGGGGGGGCGTTACGAGCAGTACTTC | CSARRAGGRYEQYF
- | few | TRBJ2-5 | TRBV7-7 | TGTGCCAGCAGCCCCGGGACCACTCAAGAGACCCAGTACTTC | CASSPGTTQETQYF
TRBD1 | - | TRBJ2-7 | TRBV5-5 | TGTGCCAGCAGCTTGGGGGTGGACAGGCTTACCTACGAGAAGTACTTC | CASSLGVDRLTYEKYF
TRBD1 | - | TRBJ2-7 | TRBV25-1 | TGTGCCAGCAGTGAATGGCAAAGCCGACAGGGCTCCTACGAGCAGTACTTC | CASSEWQSRQGSYEQYF
- | - | TRBJ2-7 | TRBV7-2 | TGTGCCAGCAGCATCGGAGTTTCCGAGCAGTACTTC | CASSIGVSEQYF
- | - | TRBJ2-7 | TRBV7-9 | TGTGCCAGCAGGGTCAGGGAATCCTACGAGCAGTACTTC | CASRVRESYEQYF
TRBD2 | - | TRBJ2-1 | TRBV5-1 | TGCGCCAGCAGCTTGACTGGACTAGCGGGAGATAATGAGCAGTTCTTC | CASSLTGLAGDNEQFF
- | - | TRBJ2-7 | TRBV15 | TGTGCCACCAGCAGGGGATCCGGGGAGAGGATCTACGAGCAGTACTTC | CATSRGSGERIYEQYF
TRBD2 | - | TRBJ2-1 | TRBV7-9 | TGTGCCAGCAGCTTTAGCGGGAGTCAGGAGCAGTTCTTC | CASSFSGSQEQFF
- | few | TRBJ2-7 | TRBV27 | TGTGCCAGCTCCCCCTTCCGAGGCGGGTCCTACGAGCAGTACTTC | CASSPFRGGSYEQYF
TRBD2 | many | TRBJ2-5 | TRBV25-1 | TGTGCCAGCAGTCCTGGGGGGGAAAGAGCCCAAGAGACCCAGTACTTC | CASSPGGERAQETQYF
- | many | TRBJ2-3 | TRBV5-8 | TGTGCCAGCAGCTTAGAGGGATCCCCCACAGATACGCAGTATTTT | CASSLEGSPTDTQYF
TRBD1 | - | TRBJ2-6 | TRBV5-1 | TGCGCCAGCAGCTTTTCCGGGACAGTGACTGGGGCCAACGTCCTGACTTTC | CASSFSGTVTGANVLTF
- | few | TRBJ1-3 | TRBV5-6 | TGTGCCAGCAGCTTCCGCGGCCCATTTTCTGGAAACACCATATATTTT | CASSFRGPFSGNTIYF
- | - | TRBJ2-2 | TRBV5-1 | TGCGCCAGCAGCTTGGACAATGGAGGGGGGGCGAACACCGGGGAGCTGTTTTTT | CASSLDNGGGANTGELFF
TRBD1 | - | TRBJ2-7 | TRBV28 | TGTGCCAGCAGTTTACTGGACAGGACCTACGAGCAGTACTTC | CASSLLDRTYEQYF
TRBD2 | - | TRBJ2-5 | TRBV5-1 | TGCGCCAGCAGCTTTGGACTAGCGGGGGGCCTGTACCAAGAGACCCAGTACTTC | CASSFGLAGGLYQETQYF